Each of the 20 T cell receptor beta chains below was sequenced from the same sample in a study of siplizumab effects on memory and regulatory T cells. The assay was immunoSEQ multiplex PCR, and TCRdb's table has in-frame clones only and misses some. The sample yields roughly 120,000 clones, around 94% seen once. Material: non-Treg CD4+ T cells sorted from blood. Source of these receptors: a human donor in good health.

The chain is built from TRBV6-5 and TRBJ1-6; 7 positions match TRBD1. CDR3 length: 14 residues. V lost 8 bases to trimming and J lost 9 bases; unmatched junction nucleotides: 10. The germline gives CDR1 MNHEY, CDR2 SVGAGI. Here the CDR3 reads CASDRTGDGSPLHF. The CDR3, as DNA: TGTGCCAGCGATCGGACAGGAGACGGTTCACCCCTCCACTTT.

The chain couples TRBV19 to TRBJ2-6; no clear D. Germline CDR1 LNHDA, CDR2 SQIVND (reference sequence). The CDR3 totals 15 residues. Trimming pared 3 bases from V and 2 bases from J, leaving 8 bases between. The CDR3 DNA reads as TGTGCCAGTAGTATCGACGGTACTGGGGCCAACGTCCTGACTTTC. Translating it yields CASSIDGTGANVLTF.

This clone was seen once. J is TRBJ1-3 and V is TRBV27; 7 bases align to TRBD1. Germline loops: CDR1 MNHEY, CDR2 SMNVEV (reference sequence). CDR3 size: 19 residues. V shed 6 bases, J shed 2 bases, and the junction held 19 bases outside the gene matches. CDR3 amino acids: CASRQRTGLAGEPGNTIYF. DNA of the CDR3: TGTGCCAGCAGACAGAGGACAGGCCTTGCCGGCGAACCTGGAAACACCATATATTTT.

The chain links TRBV7-8 to TRBJ2-3; D is undetermined. V lost 2 bases, J lost 4 bases, and 10 bases lay in between. This CDR3 comprises 14 residues. Per germline, CDR1 SGHVS and CDR2 FQNEAQ. Here the CDR3 reads CASSLNSWADTQYF. The CDR3 DNA is TGTGCCAGCAGCTTAAATAGCTGGGCAGATACGCAGTATTTT.

CDR3 in amino acids: CASSQEGQGTYYGYTF. Written as DNA, the CDR3 is TGCGCCAGCAGCCAAGAAGGTCAGGGGACATACTATGGCTACACCTTC. This chain links TRBV4-1 with TRBJ1-2; D might be TRBD1 (6 bases). Per germline, CDR1 MGHRA and CDR2 YSYEKL. V gave up 0 bases and J gave up 3 bases, with 14 bases separating them. The CDR3 is made up of 16 amino acids.

CDR3 amino acids: CATSRDYGTEDGNTIYF. The CDR3 bases are TGTGCCACCAGCAGAGATTATGGGACGGAAGATGGAAACACCATATATTTT. The chain couples TRBV15 to TRBJ1-3, with D possibly matching TRBD1 (5 bases). V was shortened by 0 bases and J by 3 bases, with 15 bases between the two germline ends. The CDR3 runs 17 residues. Germline V lookup: CDR1 LNHNV, CDR2 YYDKDF (reference sequence).

This clone was seen only a few times. The gene calls are TRBV11-3 and TRBJ2-1; 7 nucleotides agree with TRBD2. V shed 1 base, J shed 4 bases, and the junction held 4 bases outside the gene matches. CDR1 is SGHNT and CDR2 is YENEEA in the germline V gene. The CDR3 length is 15 residues. In DNA, the CDR3 is TGTGCCAGCAGCTTAGTAGCGGGCCCTTACAATGAGCAGTTCTTC. This codes for CASSLVAGPYNEQFF. Variable domain in full (rest from reference TRBV11-3 and TRBJ2-1): EAGVVQSPRYKIIEKKQPVAFWCNPISGHNTLYWYLQNLGQGPELLIRYENEEAVDDSQLPKDRFSAERLKGVDSTLKIQPAELGDSAVYLCASSLVAGPYNEQFFGPGTRLTVL.

The sample holds a few counts of this clone. The chain combines TRBV5-6 with TRBJ2-1; maybe TRBD2 (6 bases). This CDR3 spans 14 amino acids. V lost 2 bases and J 9 bases, leaving 15 bases between the germline ends. Germline CDR1 is SGHDT and CDR2 is YYEEEE. CDR3 region: CASSLTGASREQFF. CDR3 DNA: TGTGCCAGCAGCTTAACGGGAGCGTCCCGTGAGCAGTTCTTC.

The chain employs TRBV10-3 and TRBJ2-7; the D gene is possibly TRBD2 (5 bases). CDR1 is ENHRY and CDR2 is SYGVKD in the germline V gene. The CDR3 is 13 amino acids. V shed 11 bases and J shed 4 bases, with 18 bases lying between them. The CDR3 DNA sequence: TGTGCCGTCGTTACTTCACCGGGATACGAGCAGTACTTC. This translates into CAVVTSPGYEQYF.

V is TRBV5-1 and J is TRBJ2-7, with D possibly being TRBD2 (6 bases). This CDR3 is built from 14 residues. The V and J ends lost 4 bases and 6 bases respectively, with 17 bases between them. Germline lookup yields CDR1 SGHRS and CDR2 YFSETQ. This CDR3 is CASSPTGVTGEQYF. In DNA, the CDR3 is TGCGCCAGCAGCCCAACGGGGGTAACGGGCGAGCAGTACTTC.

V and J are TRBV29-1 and TRBJ2-1; 7 positions agree with TRBD1. The V and J ends lost 5 bases and 8 bases, in that order; junction bases with no gene match: 6. The CDR3 has 12 residues. Germline V gives CDR1 SQVTM, CDR2 ANQGSEA. The chain's CDR3 is CSVWGQGDEQFF. Here the CDR3 DNA reads TGCAGCGTTTGGGGTCAGGGGGATGAGCAGTTCTTC.

The J gene is TRBJ2-6, the V gene TRBV11-3; 9 bases agree with TRBD1. This CDR3 is 19 amino acids long. With 1 base clipped from V and 0 bases from J, the junction kept 7 bases outside the gene matches. Germline V lookup: CDR1 SGHNT, CDR2 YENEEA. In DNA, the CDR3 is TGTGCCAGCAGCTTAGTTGGGACAGGGCTACTCTCTGGGGCCAACGTCCTGACTTTC. Its translation is CASSLVGTGLLSGANVLTF.

DNA for the CDR3: TGTGCCAGCAGCCAGTCCCGGGACAGGGCCCCAGATACGCAGTATTTT. Amino acids: CASSQSRDRAPDTQYF. The gene calls are TRBV4-2 and TRBJ2-3; 9 positions match TRBD1. Germline assignment: CDR1 LGHNA and CDR2 YNFKEQ. This CDR3 has 16 amino acids. Unmatched junction bases numbered 8, after V lost 3 bases and J lost 4 bases.

The gene calls are TRBV19 and TRBJ1-5, with D hard to call. In germline, CDR1 is LNHDA, CDR2 SQIVND (reference sequence). V was pared by 4 bases and J by 3 bases, with 13 bases between. The CDR3 covers 15 residues. The CDR3 loop is CASSTGPLSNQPQHF. As DNA, the CDR3 is TGTGCCAGTAGTACCGGACCGCTTTCCAATCAGCCCCAGCATTTT. The full variable domain, its missing parts supplied by reference TRBV19 and TRBJ1-5, is DGGITQSPKYLFRKEGQNVTLSCEQNLNHDAMYWYRQDPGQGLRLIYYSQIVNDFQKGDIAEGYSVSREKKESFPLTVTSAQKNPTAFYLCASSTGPLSNQPQHFGDGTRLSIL.

The chain is built from TRBV14 and TRBJ1-2; possibly TRBD1 for D (6 bases). The germline gives CDR1 SGHDN, CDR2 FVKESK. Trimming stripped 3 bases from V and 2 bases from J, with 16 bases between. This CDR3 is 16 amino acids long. This chain's CDR3 is CASSHLIQGANYGYTF. CDR3 DNA: TGTGCCAGCAGCCACCTCATACAGGGAGCAAACTATGGCTACACCTTC.

The rearrangement links TRBV5-4 to TRBJ2-7; D is unclear. V was pared by 4 bases and J by 3 bases, with 17 bases between. Germline V CDR1 and CDR2: SGHNT, YYREEE (reference sequence). The CDR3 has 15 residues. The CDR3 sequence is CASSLDSPRSYEQYF. The CDR3 nucleotides read TGTGCCAGCAGCCTAGACTCACCTCGTAGCTACGAGCAGTACTTC. Looking up the rest from reference TRBV5-4 and TRBJ2-7 gives the full variable domain: ETGVTQSPTHLIKTRGQQVTLRCSSQSGHNTVSWYQQALGQGPQFIFQYYREEENGRGNFPPRFSGLQFPNYSSELNVNALELDDSALYLCASSLDSPRSYEQYFGPGTRLTVT.

The rearrangement links TRBV6-5 to TRBJ1-2; the match to TRBD1 covers 10 bases. The length of the CDR3 is 15 residues. From germline, CDR1 is MNHEY and CDR2 SVGAGI. The trim removed 4 bases at V and 3 bases at J, leaving 5 bases unmatched. The CDR3 loop is CASSSPDRGDYGYTF. Written as DNA, the CDR3 is TGTGCCAGCAGTTCCCCGGACAGGGGGGACTATGGCTACACCTTC.

The chain links TRBV6-5 to TRBJ1-6; D is ambiguous. CDR1 is MNHEY and CDR2 is SVGAGI in the germline V gene. V was clipped by 2 bases and J by 0 bases, with 8 bases between them. The CDR3 has 16 amino acids. This CDR3 is CASSYKPSSYNSPLHF. The CDR3 coding sequence is TGTGCCAGCAGTTACAAGCCGAGCTCCTATAATTCACCCCTCCACTTT.

The chain joins TRBV5-1 to TRBJ2-5, with TRBD2 identical over 9 bases. The CDR3 is made up of 13 amino acids. V lost 2 bases and J lost 5; bases outside the gene matches: 1. Germline assignment: CDR1 SGHRS and CDR2 YFSETQ. The CDR3 spells CASSFSGSETQYF. The CDR3 DNA follows: TGCGCCAGCAGCTTTAGCGGGAGTGAGACCCAGTACTTC.

J is TRBJ1-1 and V is TRBV6-5; D perhaps matches TRBD1 (5 bases). Trimming shortened V by 0 bases and J by 5 bases, and 10 bases separated the two germline ends. The CDR3 has 14 residues. Germline CDR1 is MNHEY and CDR2 is SVGAGI. Written as DNA, the CDR3 is TGTGCCAGCAGTTACTCGCCAGGGTGGACTGAAGCTTTCTTT. Translating it yields CASSYSPGWTEAFF.